Listed here are 6 T cell receptor beta chains from one sample, sequenced in a study of human T cells and chemical hapten exposure. MiXCR, applied by TCRdb to the RACE reads, yields one record per CDR3 protein. The data show 150,000 to 200,000 distinct CDR3 sequences, approximately 15% seen once. Noted time point: patch test 1, 2 weeks after DPC sensitization. Treatment reported: therapeutic diphenylcyclopropenone sensitization with weekly scalp DPC. The sample here was whole blood, taken in connection with sensitization to the hapten diphenylcyclopropenone (DPC). The receptor set was obtained from a woman in her 30s with alopecia areata. Some clones in this sample may be carry-over from other donors' samples.

The chain uses TRBV10-2 and TRBJ1-1; no clear D gene. V gave up 2 bases and J gave up 8 bases, with 9 bases separating them. This CDR3 is built from 12 residues. Germline lookup yields CDR1 WSHSY and CDR2 SAAADI. CDR3 sequence (DNA): TGCGCCAGCAGTGAGGAGGAGACAGAAGCTTTCTTT. This translates into CASSEEETEAFF.

In this sample, this clonotype turned up many times. The J gene is TRBJ1-2, the V gene TRBV5-6; D is perhaps TRBD1 (6 bases). The CDR3 is 15 amino acids. Trimming stripped 1 base from V and 4 bases from J, with 14 bases between. Germline V gives CDR1 SGHDT, CDR2 YYEEEE. CDR3 sequence (DNA): TGTGCCAGCAGCTTGCACGGAACAGGGAGCTATGGCTACACCTTC. This gives the protein CASSLHGTGSYGYTF. Filled out from reference TRBV5-6 and TRBJ1-2, the complete variable domain reads DAGVTQSPTHLIKTRGQQVTLRCSPKSGHDTVSWYQQALGQGPQFIFQYYEEEERQRGNFPDRFSGHQFPNYSSELNVNALLLGDSALYLCASSLHGTGSYGYTFGSGTRLTVV.

This clonotype was found many times. The CDR3 DNA sequence: TGTGCCAGCAGCTTGGACGGCTACAATCAGCCCCAGCATTTT. As protein: CASSLDGYNQPQHF. This chain joins TRBV5-6 and TRBJ1-5; D remains ambiguous. V lost 0 bases and J lost 3, with 7 bases in between. CDR1 and CDR2 (germline): SGHDT, YYEEEE. The CDR3 consists of 14 residues.

The chain uses TRBV5-6 and TRBJ1-5; 7 bases align to TRBD1. Germline V gene sequence: CDR1 SGHDT, CDR2 YYEEEE. J gave up 3 bases and V 3 bases, and 3 bases lay outside the gene matches. There are 14 residues in the CDR3. The CDR3 protein is CASSYGQVNQPQHF. For the CDR3, the DNA is TGTGCCAGCAGCTACGGACAGGTCAATCAGCCCCAGCATTTT.

The rearrangement links TRBV7-6 to TRBJ1-1; 9 bases are shared with TRBD1. V shed 5 bases and J 0 bases; nucleotides not matched to a gene: 4. The length of the CDR3 is 15 residues. Germline lookup yields CDR1 SGHVS and CDR2 FNYEAQ. The CDR3 region has the DNA TGTGCCAGCAGCGCACAGGGGGCTTTGAACACTGAAGCTTTCTTT. It yields the protein CASSAQGALNTEAFF.

V usage is TRBV4-2 and J usage is TRBJ2-1; D possibly matches TRBD1 or TRBD2 (5 bases each). The CDR3 totals 11 residues. Trimming left V 7 bases short and J 7 bases short, with 8 bases between. CDR1 is LGHNA and CDR2 is YNFKEQ in the germline V gene. CDR3 residues: CASTGTNEQFF. CDR3 nucleotide sequence: TGTGCCAGCACCGGGACGAATGAGCAGTTCTTC.